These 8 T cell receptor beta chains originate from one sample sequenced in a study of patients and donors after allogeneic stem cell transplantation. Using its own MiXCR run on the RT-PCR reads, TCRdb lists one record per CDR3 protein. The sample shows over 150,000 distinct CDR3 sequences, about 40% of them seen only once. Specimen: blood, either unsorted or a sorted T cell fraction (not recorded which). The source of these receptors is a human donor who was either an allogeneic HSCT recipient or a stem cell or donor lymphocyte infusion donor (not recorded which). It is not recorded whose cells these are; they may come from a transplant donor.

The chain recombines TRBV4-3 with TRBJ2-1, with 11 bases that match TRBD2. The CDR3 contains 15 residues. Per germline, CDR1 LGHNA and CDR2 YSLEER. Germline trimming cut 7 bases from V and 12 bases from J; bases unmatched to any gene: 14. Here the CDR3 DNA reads TGCGCCAGCACCCCGAGTACTAGCGGGAGTGTGGGGCAGTTCTTC. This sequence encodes CASTPSTSGSVGQFF.

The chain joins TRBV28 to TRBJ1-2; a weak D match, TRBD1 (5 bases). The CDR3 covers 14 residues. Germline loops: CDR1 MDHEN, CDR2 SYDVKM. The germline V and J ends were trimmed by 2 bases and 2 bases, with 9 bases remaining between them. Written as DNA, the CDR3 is TGTGCCAGCAGTTTACACAGGTGGAACTATGGCTACACCTTC. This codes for CASSLHRWNYGYTF.

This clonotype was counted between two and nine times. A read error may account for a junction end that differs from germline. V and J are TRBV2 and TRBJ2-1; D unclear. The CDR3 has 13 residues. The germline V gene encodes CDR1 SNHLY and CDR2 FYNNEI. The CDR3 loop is CASSQTPTPLILF. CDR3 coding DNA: TGTGCCAGCAGCCAAACACCAACCCCTTTGATCCTCTTC.

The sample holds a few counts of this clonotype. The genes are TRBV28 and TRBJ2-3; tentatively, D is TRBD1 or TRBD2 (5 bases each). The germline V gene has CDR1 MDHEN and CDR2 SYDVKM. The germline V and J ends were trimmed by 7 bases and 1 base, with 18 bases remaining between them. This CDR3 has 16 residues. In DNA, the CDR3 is TGTGCCAGCACCTTAGTCGAGGGCAGGGGCACAGATACGCAGTATTTT. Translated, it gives CASTLVEGRGTDTQYF.

The CDR3 protein is CASSLAPYSGNTIYF. In DNA, the CDR3 is TGTGCCAGCAGCTTAGCACCTTACTCTGGAAACACCATATATTTT. V usage is TRBV7-2 and J usage is TRBJ1-3; D gene ambiguous. Trimming stripped 0 bases from V and 0 bases from J, with 6 bases between. CDR3 length equals 15 residues. The germline V gene encodes CDR1 SGHTA and CDR2 FQGNSA.

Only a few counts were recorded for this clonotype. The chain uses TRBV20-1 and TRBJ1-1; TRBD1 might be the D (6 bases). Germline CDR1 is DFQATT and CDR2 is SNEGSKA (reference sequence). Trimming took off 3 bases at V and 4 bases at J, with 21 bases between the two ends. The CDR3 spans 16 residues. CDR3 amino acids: CSARPSPGGQGTEAFF. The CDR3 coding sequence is TGCAGTGCTAGGCCTTCGCCCGGGGGGCAGGGCACTGAAGCTTTCTTT.

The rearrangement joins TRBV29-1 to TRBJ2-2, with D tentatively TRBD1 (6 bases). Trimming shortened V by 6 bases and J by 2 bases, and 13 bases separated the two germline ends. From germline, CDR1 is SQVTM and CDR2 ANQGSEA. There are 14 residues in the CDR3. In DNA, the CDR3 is TGCAGCGTATATACGGGACACAACACCGGGGAGCTGTTTTTT. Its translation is CSVYTGHNTGELFF.

The CDR3 loop is CASSRGLAGGPGAGELFF. The CDR3 bases are TGCGCCAGCAGCCGCGGACTAGCGGGAGGGCCAGGTGCCGGGGAGCTGTTTTTT. The chain couples TRBV4-3 to TRBJ2-2; the match to TRBD2 covers 15 bases. This CDR3 spans 18 amino acids. V was pared by 4 bases and J by 6 bases, with 9 bases of the junction left unmatched. In germline, CDR1 is LGHNA, CDR2 YSLEER.